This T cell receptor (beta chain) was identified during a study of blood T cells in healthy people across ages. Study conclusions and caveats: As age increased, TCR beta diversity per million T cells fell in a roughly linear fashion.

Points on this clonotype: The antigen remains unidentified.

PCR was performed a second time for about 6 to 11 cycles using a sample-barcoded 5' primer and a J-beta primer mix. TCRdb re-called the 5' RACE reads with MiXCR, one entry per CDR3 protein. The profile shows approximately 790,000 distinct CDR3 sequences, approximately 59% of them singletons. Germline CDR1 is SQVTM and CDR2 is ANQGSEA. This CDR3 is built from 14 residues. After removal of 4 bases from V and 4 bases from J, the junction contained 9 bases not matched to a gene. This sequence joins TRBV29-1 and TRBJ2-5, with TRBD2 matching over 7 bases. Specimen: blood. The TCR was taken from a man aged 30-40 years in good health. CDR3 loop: CSVGATGGGETQYF. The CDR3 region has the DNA TGCAGCGTTGGGGCGACGGGAGGCGGAGAGACCCAGTACTTC.